The 30 T cell receptor beta chains in this list originate from one sample, sequenced in a study of blood T cell repertoires in COVID-19. Libraries were prepared by immunoSEQ multiplex PCR; TCRdb keeps only in-frame clonotypes and omits some of them. The sample holds around 140,000 clones; 60% to 80% are singletons and the top ten take around 2.9%. Specimen: PBMCs or T cells enriched from blood (not recorded which). Receptors were obtained from a woman aged 50 to 60 who had recovered from COVID-19.

This clone was seen only a few times. This sequence joins TRBV6-5 and TRBJ1-1; 10 bases fit TRBD1. The germline CDR1 and CDR2 sequences are MNHEY and SVGAGI. Trimming took 4 bases from V and 4 from J; bases not matched to a gene: 0. CDR3 length: 13 amino acids. Here the CDR3 DNA reads TGTGCCAGCAGTTGGACAGGGGGCACTGAAGCTTTCTTT. This codes for CASSWTGGTEAFF.

The chain recombines TRBV3-1 (or the pseudogene TRBV3-2) with TRBJ1-2; D possibly corresponds to TRBD1 (6 bases). V was shortened by 5 bases and J by 7 bases, with 17 bases between the two germline ends. There are 14 residues in the CDR3. Germline CDR1 LGHDT, CDR2 YNNKEL (reference sequence). The CDR3 here is CASSSRWGPLGYTF. CDR3 bases: TGTGCCAGCAGCTCAAGATGGGGGCCCCTTGGCTACACCTTC.

This chain joins TRBV19 and TRBJ2-3, with D possibly matching TRBD2 (6 bases). Trimming removed 3 bases at V and 2 bases at J, with 12 bases between. The germline V gene has CDR1 LNHDA and CDR2 SQIVND (reference sequence). CDR3 size: 15 residues. The CDR3 DNA sequence: TGTGCCAGTAGTATGGGGGGATTTAACACAGATACGCAGTATTTT. Translation gives CASSMGGFNTDTQYF.

This clone was seen just once. The chain carries TRBV6-5 and TRBJ2-3, with 14 bases lining up with TRBD2. There are 15 residues in the CDR3. Germline V lookup: CDR1 MNHEY, CDR2 SVGAGI. With 5 bases clipped from V and 4 bases from J, the junction kept 2 bases outside the gene matches. CDR3 sequence: CASSPGLAGADTQYF. DNA of the CDR3: TGTGCCAGCAGTCCGGGACTAGCGGGAGCAGATACGCAGTATTTT.

V usage is TRBV14 and J usage is TRBJ2-3; possibly TRBD2 for D (5 bases). The CDR3 consists of 15 residues. Germline CDR1 and CDR2: SGHDN and FVKESK. The V end lost 4 bases, the J end lost 1 base, and 12 bases lay between the germline ends. The CDR3 bases are TGTGCCAGCAGCCCCCGTAGTAGCGGCACAGATACGCAGTATTTT. As protein: CASSPRSSGTDTQYF.

The chain employs TRBV9 and TRBJ2-1, with unresolved D. The germline V gene has CDR1 SGDLS and CDR2 YYNGEE. The CDR3 runs to 15 residues. Trimming cost V 3 bases and J 0 bases, with 10 bases left between them. In nucleotides, the CDR3 is TGTGCCAGCAGCGCCCCCCCTAGCTCCTACAATGAGCAGTTCTTC. Protein: CASSAPPSSYNEQFF.

The V call is TRBV6-4, the J call TRBJ1-4, with 7 nucleotides matching TRBD1. V lost 5 bases, J lost 3 bases, and 6 bases stayed unmatched. In germline, CDR1 is MRHNA, CDR2 SNTAGT. This CDR3 contains 15 residues. Here the CDR3 DNA reads TGTGCCAGCAGTCCCACACAGGGGTCTAATGAAAAACTGTTTTTT. As protein: CASSPTQGSNEKLFF.

This clone was seen a single time. J is TRBJ1-2 and V is TRBV19; no definite D call. Germline CDR1 is LNHDA and CDR2 is SQIVND (reference sequence). The CDR3 extends over 14 amino acids. The V and J ends lost 3 bases and 5 bases respectively, with 13 bases between them. CDR3 protein: CASSMIAPSYGYTF. The CDR3 coding sequence is TGTGCCAGTAGTATGATAGCTCCTAGTTATGGCTACACCTTC. The full variable domain, completed using reference TRBV19 and TRBJ1-2, is DGGITQSPKYLFRKEGQNVTLSCEQNLNHDAMYWYRQDPGQGLRLIYYSQIVNDFQKGDIAEGYSVSREKKESFPLTVTSAQKNPTAFYLCASSMIAPSYGYTFGSGTRLTVV.

This clone appeared once. The rearrangement uses TRBV9 and TRBJ2-3; D is undetermined. The CDR3 consists of 14 residues. The germline CDR1 and CDR2 sequences are SGDLS and YYNGEE. V was shortened by 9 bases and J by 0 bases, with 14 bases between the two germline ends. CDR3 DNA: TGTGCCACATCCGAGCACGGGAGCACAGATACGCAGTATTTT. This encodes CATSEHGSTDTQYF. The whole variable domain, remainder taken from reference TRBV9 and TRBJ2-3, is DSGVTQTPKHLITATGQRVTLRCSPRSGDLSVYWYQQSLDQGLQFLIQYYNGEERAKGNILERFSAQQFPDLHSELNLSSLELGDSALYFCATSEHGSTDTQYFGPGTRLTVL.

This clone was seen just once. This chain joins TRBV30 and TRBJ1-4; TRBD1 might be the D (6 bases). Germline CDR1 is GTSNPN and CDR2 is SVGIG (reference sequence). Between the trimmed V and J ends, which lost 8 bases and 2 bases, there was a span of 12 bases. The CDR3 totals 13 residues. CDR3 DNA: TGTGCCGGGAACAGGGATACTAATGAAAAACTGTTTTTT. Protein sequence: CAGNRDTNEKLFF.

The rearrangement joins TRBV4-2 to TRBJ1-2; 9 bases line up with TRBD1. Germline lookup yields CDR1 LGHNA and CDR2 YNFKEQ. With 5 bases clipped from V and 4 bases from J, the junction kept 2 bases outside the gene matches. CDR3 length: 13 residues. The CDR3 is CASSGTGRYGYTF. CDR3 DNA sequence: TGTGCCAGCAGCGGGACAGGGCGCTATGGCTACACCTTC.

The chain couples TRBV10-1 to TRBJ1-2; D unclear. The CDR3 covers 13 residues. Germline CDR1 WNHNN, CDR2 SYGVQD (reference sequence). V was cut by 3 bases and J by 0 bases, with 5 bases left in between. The CDR3 spells CASSEGANYGYTF. CDR3 in DNA: TGCGCCAGCAGTGAAGGAGCTAACTATGGCTACACCTTC.

This clone has more than one count but fewer than ten. The chain employs TRBV28 and TRBJ1-5; the D gene is possibly TRBD1 (5 bases). Between the trimmed V and J ends, which lost 1 base and 5 bases, there was a span of 18 bases. The germline gives CDR1 MDHEN, CDR2 SYDVKM. This CDR3 has 17 residues. Written as DNA, the CDR3 is TGTGCCAGCAGTTTATACCCGCCGGAGACAGAGCATCAGCCCCAGCATTTT. Translation: CASSLYPPETEHQPQHF.

The V gene is TRBV7-3, the J gene TRBJ2-3; 11 bases are shared with TRBD2. Germline values: CDR1 SGHTA, CDR2 FQGTGA. The CDR3 covers 17 residues. The J segment lost 0 bases and the V segment lost 0 bases, leaving 2 bases of the junction unmatched. In DNA form, the CDR3 reads TGTGCCAGCAGCTTAACCGGGACTAGCGGTAGCACAGATACGCAGTATTTT. Protein sequence: CASSLTGTSGSTDTQYF.

The chain employs TRBV3-1 (or the pseudogene TRBV3-2) and TRBJ2-1; D is ambiguous. Germline V gene lookup returns CDR1 LGHDT and CDR2 YNNKEL (reference sequence). V dropped 1 base and J dropped 4 bases, with 8 bases sitting between them. This CDR3 comprises 14 residues. CDR3 nucleotide sequence: TGTGCCAGCAGCCAAGTAGCTGCTTACAATGAGCAGTTCTTC. It is translated as CASSQVAAYNEQFF.

This chain joins TRBV5-4 and TRBJ1-1; 10 positions match TRBD1. Per the germline V gene, CDR1 is SGHNT and CDR2 is YYREEE (reference sequence). V was clipped by 1 base and J by 8 bases; unmatched bases: 2. CDR3 length: 13 residues. The CDR3 sequence: CASSLRDRGEAFF. For the CDR3, the DNA is TGTGCCAGCAGCTTGAGGGACAGGGGCGAAGCTTTCTTT.

The genes are TRBV9 and TRBJ2-2, with 9 bases fitting TRBD1. Trimming removed 3 bases from V and 6 bases from J; junction bases left unmatched: 3. CDR1 is SGDLS, CDR2 YYNGEE, per germline. The CDR3 covers 14 residues. The chain's CDR3 is CASSGGQGAGELFF. The CDR3 bases are TGTGCCAGCAGCGGGGGACAGGGTGCCGGGGAGCTGTTTTTT.

This clone appeared a few times. The chain is built from TRBV7-9 and TRBJ1-5; a weak D match, TRBD1 (5 bases). This CDR3 contains 14 residues. Trimming removed 5 bases at V and 1 base at J, with 9 bases between. Germline CDR1 and CDR2: SEHNR and FQNEAQ (reference sequence). The CDR3 coding sequence is TGTGCCAGCAGCCCTCAGGGAAGCAATCAGCCCCAGCATTTT. Translation gives CASSPQGSNQPQHF.

This chain links TRBV2 with TRBJ1-2, with 10 bases aligning to TRBD1. Germline V gene data show CDR1 as SNHLY and CDR2 as FYNNEI. This CDR3 has 16 residues. V shed 2 bases, J shed 8 bases, and the junction held 11 bases outside the gene matches. The CDR3 DNA is TGTGCCAGCAGTGAAACCCGGGACAGGGGATTTGAGGGCTACACCTTC. It yields the protein CASSETRDRGFEGYTF.

The chain couples TRBV29-1 to TRBJ2-6; 10 bases map to TRBD1. Germline V gene lookup returns CDR1 SQVTM and CDR2 ANQGSEA. The length of the CDR3 is 16 residues. Trimming cost V 6 bases and J 0 bases; bases outside gene matches: 5. The CDR3 DNA reads TGCAGCGTCGGACAGGGGGGGGTCTCTGGGGCCAACGTCCTGACTTTC. This sequence encodes CSVGQGGVSGANVLTF. Together with reference TRBV29-1 and TRBJ2-6, the CDR3 gives the full variable domain: SAVISQKPSRDICQRGTSLTIQCQVDSQVTMMFWYRQQPGQSLTLIATANQGSEATYESGFVIDKFPISRPNLTFSTLTVSNMSPEDSSIYLCSVGQGGVSGANVLTFGAGSRLTVL.

The chain links TRBV3-1 (or the pseudogene TRBV3-2) to TRBJ2-3, with D possibly TRBD2 on 6 matching bases. V lost 4 bases and J 2 bases, leaving 10 bases between the germline ends. Germline CDR1 is LGHDT and CDR2 is YNNKEL (reference sequence). The CDR3 consists of 14 residues. This CDR3 reads CASSPGLFTDTQYF. CDR3 nucleotides: TGTGCCAGCAGCCCGGGACTTTTCACAGATACGCAGTATTTT.

The chain is built from TRBV6-5 and TRBJ1-1, with 7 bases that match TRBD1. J gave up 7 bases and V 6 bases, and 11 bases lay outside the gene matches. This CDR3 contains 14 residues. Looked up from germline, CDR1 is MNHEY and CDR2 is SVGAGI. CDR3 DNA: TGTGCCAGCAGCGCTGGGACAGTAAAGATTGAAGCTTTCTTT. Translation: CASSAGTVKIEAFF.

The chain joins TRBV21-1 to TRBJ1-4; TRBD1 is the table's D call and was not checked against the DNA. TRBV21-1 is recorded as a pseudogene. This CDR3 has 17 amino acids. CDR3 amino acids: CASSRTNDRGANEKLFF. The CDR3 coding sequence is TGTGCCAGCAGCAGGACAAACGACAGGGGAGCTAATGAAAAACTGTTTTTT.

This chain joins TRBV18 and TRBJ2-7, with D perhaps TRBD1 (6 bases). V lost 2 bases and J lost 5, with 16 bases in between. The CDR3 runs 15 residues. CDR1 KGHSH and CDR2 LQKENI come from the germline V gene. This CDR3 reads CASSPADGGRNEQYF. The CDR3 bases are TGTGCCAGCTCACCAGCGGATGGGGGCAGAAACGAGCAGTACTTC.

This clone was counted a single time. V and J are TRBV2 and TRBJ1-1; D is possibly TRBD1 (5 bases). The CDR3 consists of 14 residues. Per the germline V gene, CDR1 is SNHLY and CDR2 is FYNNEI. V was cut by 3 bases and J by 3 bases, with 11 bases left in between. The CDR3 spells CASSDPGLYTEAFF. CDR3 in DNA: TGTGCCAGCAGTGACCCAGGGTTGTACACTGAAGCTTTCTTT.

The chain couples TRBV18 to TRBJ1-5, with 7 positions matching TRBD1. Germline values: CDR1 KGHSH, CDR2 LQKENI. The CDR3 is 16 amino acids. Trimming took 3 bases from V and 4 from J; bases not matched to a gene: 9. Here the CDR3 reads CASSPGTGVMNQPQHF. Here the CDR3 DNA reads TGTGCCAGCTCACCGGGAACAGGGGTGATGAATCAGCCCCAGCATTTT.

The chain links TRBV28 to TRBJ2-1; possibly TRBD2 for D (6 bases). The CDR3 consists of 15 residues. Germline V gene lookup returns CDR1 MDHEN and CDR2 SYDVKM. Trimming stripped 5 bases from V and 3 bases from J, with 14 bases between. The CDR3 sequence is CASSAPGLSYNEQFF. CDR3 nucleotide sequence: TGTGCCAGCAGTGCTCCGGGACTCAGCTACAATGAGCAGTTCTTC.

The chain couples TRBV3-1 (or the pseudogene TRBV3-2) to TRBJ2-7; unclear D gene. Germline CDR1 is LGHDT and CDR2 is YNNKEL (reference sequence). The CDR3 has 13 residues. Trimming stripped 0 bases from V and 4 bases from J, with 7 bases between. The CDR3 loop reads CASSQETYYEQYF. The CDR3 DNA is TGTGCCAGCAGCCAAGAAACTTATTACGAGCAGTACTTC.

The chain is built from TRBV2 and TRBJ1-4; D ambiguous. V was clipped by 6 bases and J by 0 bases, with 20 bases between them. CDR1 SNHLY and CDR2 FYNNEI come from the germline V gene. This CDR3 region has 18 residues. The CDR3 sequence: CASSQQRYLGTTNEKLFF. The CDR3 coding sequence is TGTGCCAGCAGCCAACAGCGGTACCTAGGAACAACTAATGAAAAACTGTTTTTT.

The chain is built from TRBV29-1 and TRBJ2-1, with 9 bases that match TRBD2. Germline-derived CDR1 and CDR2 are SQVTM and ANQGSEA. The trim removed 5 bases at V and 4 bases at J, leaving 6 bases unmatched. The CDR3 loop spans 14 amino acids. CDR3 protein: CSVKNSGRYNEQFF. In nucleotides, the CDR3 is TGCAGCGTTAAGAACAGCGGGAGGTACAATGAGCAGTTCTTC.